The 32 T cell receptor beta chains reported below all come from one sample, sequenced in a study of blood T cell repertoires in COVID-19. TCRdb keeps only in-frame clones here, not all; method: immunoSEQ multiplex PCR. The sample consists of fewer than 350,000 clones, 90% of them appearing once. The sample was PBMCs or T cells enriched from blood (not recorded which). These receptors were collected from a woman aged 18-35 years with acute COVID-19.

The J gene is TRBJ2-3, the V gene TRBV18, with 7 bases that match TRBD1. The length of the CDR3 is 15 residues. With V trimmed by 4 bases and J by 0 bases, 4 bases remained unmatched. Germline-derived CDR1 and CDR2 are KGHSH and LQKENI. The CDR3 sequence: CASSRTGASTDTQYF. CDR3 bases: TGTGCCAGCTCACGCACAGGGGCGAGCACAGATACGCAGTATTTT.

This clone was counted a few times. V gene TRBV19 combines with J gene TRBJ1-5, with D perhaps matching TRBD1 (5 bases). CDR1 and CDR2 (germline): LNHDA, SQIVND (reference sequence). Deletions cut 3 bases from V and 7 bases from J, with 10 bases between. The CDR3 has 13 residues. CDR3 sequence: CASSIQGGQPQHF. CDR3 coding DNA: TGTGCCAGTAGTATTCAGGGAGGGCAGCCCCAGCATTTT.

In DNA, the CDR3 is TGCGCCAGCAGCTTGGGACAGGGTGTAACTGGAAACACCATATATTTT. Residues: CASSLGQGVTGNTIYF. The V call is TRBV5-1, the J call TRBJ1-3, with 7 positions matching TRBD1. The CDR3 sequence is 16 residues long. The germline gives CDR1 SGHRS, CDR2 YFSETQ. The V gene end was trimmed by 0 bases and the J gene end by 2 bases; junction bases not matched to a gene: 5.

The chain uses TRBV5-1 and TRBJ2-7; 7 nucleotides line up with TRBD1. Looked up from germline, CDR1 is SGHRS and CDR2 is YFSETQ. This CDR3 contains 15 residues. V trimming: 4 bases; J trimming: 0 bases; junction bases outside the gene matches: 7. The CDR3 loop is CASSGVQGSSYEQYF. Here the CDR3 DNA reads TGCGCCAGCAGCGGCGTACAGGGGAGCTCCTACGAGCAGTACTTC.

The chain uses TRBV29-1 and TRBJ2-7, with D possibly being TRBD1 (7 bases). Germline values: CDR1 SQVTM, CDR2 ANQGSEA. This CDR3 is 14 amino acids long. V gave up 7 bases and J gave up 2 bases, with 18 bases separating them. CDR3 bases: TGCAGCGCTGTGCCAGGGGGGACTCCCTACGAGCAGTACTTC. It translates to CSAVPGGTPYEQYF.

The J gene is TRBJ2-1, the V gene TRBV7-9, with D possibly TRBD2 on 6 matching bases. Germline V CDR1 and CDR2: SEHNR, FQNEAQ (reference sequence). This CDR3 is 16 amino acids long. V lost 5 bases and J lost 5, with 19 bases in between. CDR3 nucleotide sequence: TGTGCCAGCAGCCCGAAACCGGGACTTACAAACAATGAGCAGTTCTTC. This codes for CASSPKPGLTNNEQFF.

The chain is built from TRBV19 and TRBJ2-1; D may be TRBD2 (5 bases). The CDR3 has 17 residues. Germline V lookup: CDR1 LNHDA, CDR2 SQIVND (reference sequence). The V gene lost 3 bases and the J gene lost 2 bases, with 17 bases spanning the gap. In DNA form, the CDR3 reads TGTGCCAGTAGTATGCTCTTGGGAGCTACACCCTACAATGAGCAGTTCTTC. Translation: CASSMLLGATPYNEQFF.

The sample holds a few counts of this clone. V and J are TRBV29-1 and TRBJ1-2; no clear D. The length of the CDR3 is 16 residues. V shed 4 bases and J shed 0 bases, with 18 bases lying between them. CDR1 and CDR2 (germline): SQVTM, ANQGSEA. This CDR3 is CSVARVGTVANYGYTF. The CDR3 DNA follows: TGCAGCGTTGCCCGTGTCGGAACAGTAGCTAACTATGGCTACACCTTC.

The CDR3 protein is CASSLTGRVRNEQFF. CDR3 sequence (DNA): TGTGCCAGCAGCTTAACCGGGAGGGTAAGGAATGAGCAGTTCTTC. The rearrangement joins TRBV7-3 to TRBJ2-1; 8 bases are shared with TRBD2. Per germline, CDR1 SGHTA and CDR2 FQGTGA. V shed 0 bases, J shed 7 bases, and the junction held 5 bases outside the gene matches. The CDR3 contains 15 residues.

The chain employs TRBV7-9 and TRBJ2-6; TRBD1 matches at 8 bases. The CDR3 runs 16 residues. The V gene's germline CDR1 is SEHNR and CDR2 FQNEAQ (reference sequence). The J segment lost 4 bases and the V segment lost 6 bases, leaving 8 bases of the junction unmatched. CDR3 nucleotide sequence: TGTGCCAGCAGGTGGGGACAGGTGCCCGGGGCCAACGTCCTGACTTTC. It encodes CASRWGQVPGANVLTF.

CDR3 sequence (DNA): TGTGCCAGCAGCCGGGTGCTAGTCGCCATCGGGGAGCTGTTTTTT. Protein product: CASSRVLVAIGELFF. V is TRBV7-2 and J is TRBJ2-2; no reliable D call. With 5 bases removed from V and 7 bases from J, the gap between germline ends came to 17 bases. This CDR3 comprises 15 residues. Germline CDR1 reads SGHTA; CDR2 reads FQGNSA. The complete variable domain, with remaining parts taken from reference TRBV7-2 and TRBJ2-2, reads GAGVSQSPSNKVTEKGKDVELRCDPISGHTALYWYRQSLGQGLEFLIYFQGNSAPDKSGLPSDRFSAERTGGSVSTLTIQRTQQEDSAVYLCASSRVLVAIGELFFGEGSRLTVL.

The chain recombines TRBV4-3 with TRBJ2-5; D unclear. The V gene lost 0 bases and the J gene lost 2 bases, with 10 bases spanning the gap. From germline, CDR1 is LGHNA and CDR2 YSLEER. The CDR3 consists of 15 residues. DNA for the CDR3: TGCGCCAGCAGCCAAGAGCGAGCGTGGCAAGAGACCCAGTACTTC. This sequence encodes CASSQERAWQETQYF.

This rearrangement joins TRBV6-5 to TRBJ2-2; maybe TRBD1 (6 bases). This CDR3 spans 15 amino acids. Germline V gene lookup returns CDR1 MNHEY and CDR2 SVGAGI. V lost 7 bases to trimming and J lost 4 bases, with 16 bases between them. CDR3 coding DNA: TGTGCCAGCACCCGCCGAACAGGGCCCACCGGGGAGCTGTTTTTT. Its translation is CASTRRTGPTGELFF.

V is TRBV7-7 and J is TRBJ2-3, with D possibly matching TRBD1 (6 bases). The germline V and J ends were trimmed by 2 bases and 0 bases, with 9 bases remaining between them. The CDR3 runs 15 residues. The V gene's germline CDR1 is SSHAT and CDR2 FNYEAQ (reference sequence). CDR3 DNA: TGTGCCAGCAGCTTACAGGGGCTGAGCACAGATACGCAGTATTTT. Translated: CASSLQGLSTDTQYF.

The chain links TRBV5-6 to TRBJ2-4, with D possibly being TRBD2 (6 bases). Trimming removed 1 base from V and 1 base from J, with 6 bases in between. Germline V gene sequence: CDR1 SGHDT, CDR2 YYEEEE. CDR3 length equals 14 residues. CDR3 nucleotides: TGTGCCAGCAGCTTGCGGGGGGCCAAAAACATTCAGTACTTC. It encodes CASSLRGAKNIQYF.

For the CDR3, the DNA is TGCGCCAGCAGCTTGGTCGGGGTGTCTCTTAACTATGGCTACACCTTC. This gives the protein CASSLVGVSLNYGYTF. The rearrangement joins TRBV5-1 to TRBJ1-2; D unresolved. Germline CDR1 reads SGHRS; CDR2 reads YFSETQ. The CDR3 consists of 16 residues. With 0 bases removed from V and 1 base from J, the gap between germline ends came to 13 bases.

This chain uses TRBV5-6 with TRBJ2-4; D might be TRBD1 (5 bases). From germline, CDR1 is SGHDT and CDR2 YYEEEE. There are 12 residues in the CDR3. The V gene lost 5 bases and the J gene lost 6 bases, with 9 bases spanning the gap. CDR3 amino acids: CASRGRGNIQYF. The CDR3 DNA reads TGTGCCAGCAGAGGAAGGGGAAACATTCAGTACTTC.

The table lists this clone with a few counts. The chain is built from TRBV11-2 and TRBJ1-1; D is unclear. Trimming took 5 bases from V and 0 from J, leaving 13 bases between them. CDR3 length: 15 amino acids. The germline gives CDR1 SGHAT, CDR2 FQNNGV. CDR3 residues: CASSHSTHLNTEAFF. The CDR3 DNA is TGTGCCAGCAGCCACTCGACACACTTGAACACTGAAGCTTTCTTT.

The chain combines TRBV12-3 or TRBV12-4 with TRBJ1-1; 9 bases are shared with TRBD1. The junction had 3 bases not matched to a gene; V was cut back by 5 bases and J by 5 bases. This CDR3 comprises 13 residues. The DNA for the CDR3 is TGTGCCAGCAGTGAACAGGGGGCTACTGAAGCTTTCTTT. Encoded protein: CASSEQGATEAFF.

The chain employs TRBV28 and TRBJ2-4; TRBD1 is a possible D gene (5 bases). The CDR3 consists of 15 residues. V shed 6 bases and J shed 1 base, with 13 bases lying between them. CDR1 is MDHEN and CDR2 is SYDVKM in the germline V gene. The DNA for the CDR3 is TGTGCCAGCAGCCTCGGACCAGGGGCCAAAAACATTCAGTACTTC. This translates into CASSLGPGAKNIQYF.

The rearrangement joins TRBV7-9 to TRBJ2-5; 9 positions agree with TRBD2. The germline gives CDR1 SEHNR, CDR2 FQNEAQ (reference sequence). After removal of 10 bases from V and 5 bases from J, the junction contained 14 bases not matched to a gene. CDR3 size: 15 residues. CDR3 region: CATGVLAGAWETQYF. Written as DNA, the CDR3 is TGTGCCACCGGGGTTTTAGCGGGAGCGTGGGAGACCCAGTACTTC.

The chain's CDR3 is CASSESRGLSNYGYTF. Written as DNA, the CDR3 is TGTGCCAGCAGTGAATCCAGGGGGCTTTCGAACTATGGCTACACCTTC. The chain couples TRBV7-2 to TRBJ1-2; 8 bases agree with TRBD1. This CDR3 contains 16 residues. The V gene end was trimmed by 6 bases and the J gene end by 2 bases; junction bases not matched to a gene: 11. Germline CDR1 is SGHTA and CDR2 is FQGNSA.

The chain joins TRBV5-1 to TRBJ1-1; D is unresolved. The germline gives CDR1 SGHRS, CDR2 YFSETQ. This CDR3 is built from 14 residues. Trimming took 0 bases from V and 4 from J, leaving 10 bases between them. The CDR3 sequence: CASSLVESTTEAFF. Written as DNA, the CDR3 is TGCGCCAGCAGCTTGGTGGAGTCCACCACTGAAGCTTTCTTT.

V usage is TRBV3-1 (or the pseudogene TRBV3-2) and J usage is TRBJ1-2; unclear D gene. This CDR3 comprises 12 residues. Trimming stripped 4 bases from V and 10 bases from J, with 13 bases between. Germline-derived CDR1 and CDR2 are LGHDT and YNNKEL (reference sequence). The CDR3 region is CASSRGDSTYTF. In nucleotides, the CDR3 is TGTGCCAGCAGCCGCGGGGATTCGACCTACACCTTC.

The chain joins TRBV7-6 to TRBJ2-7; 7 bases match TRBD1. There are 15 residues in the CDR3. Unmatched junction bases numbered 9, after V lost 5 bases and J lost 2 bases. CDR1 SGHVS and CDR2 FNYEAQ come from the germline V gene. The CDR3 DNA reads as TGTGCCAGCAGCGGAGAGGGGGCCCGGACCTACGAGCAGTACTTC. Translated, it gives CASSGEGARTYEQYF. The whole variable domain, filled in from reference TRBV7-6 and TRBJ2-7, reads GAGVSQSPRYKVTKRGQDVALRCDPISGHVSLYWYRQALGQGPEFLTYFNYEAQQDKSGLPNDRFSAERPEGSISTLTIQRTEQRDSAMYRCASSGEGARTYEQYFGPGTRLTVT.

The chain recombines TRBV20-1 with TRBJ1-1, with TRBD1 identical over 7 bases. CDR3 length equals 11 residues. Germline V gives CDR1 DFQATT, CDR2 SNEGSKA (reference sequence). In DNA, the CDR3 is TGCAGGACAGGGTCGGGGAACAAAGCTTTCTTT. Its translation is CRTGSGNKAFF.

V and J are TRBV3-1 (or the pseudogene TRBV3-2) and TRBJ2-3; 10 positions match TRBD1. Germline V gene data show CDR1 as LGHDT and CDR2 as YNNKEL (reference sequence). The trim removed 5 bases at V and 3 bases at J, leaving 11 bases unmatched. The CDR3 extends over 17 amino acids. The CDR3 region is CASSWTGGRHITDTQYF. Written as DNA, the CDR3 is TGTGCCAGCAGCTGGACAGGGGGAAGACATATAACAGATACGCAGTATTTT.

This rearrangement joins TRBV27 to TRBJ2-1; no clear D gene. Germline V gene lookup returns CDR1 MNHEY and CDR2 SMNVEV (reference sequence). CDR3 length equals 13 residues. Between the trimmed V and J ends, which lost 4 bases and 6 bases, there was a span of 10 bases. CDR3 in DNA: TGTGCCAGCAGTTGGAGACGCTTCAATGAGCAGTTCTTC. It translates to CASSWRRFNEQFF.

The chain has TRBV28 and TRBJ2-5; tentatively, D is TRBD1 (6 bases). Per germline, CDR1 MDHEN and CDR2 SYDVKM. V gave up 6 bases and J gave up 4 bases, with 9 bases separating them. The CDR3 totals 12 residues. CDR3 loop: CASRQGVETQYF. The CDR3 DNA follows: TGTGCCAGCAGACAGGGTGTAGAGACCCAGTACTTC.

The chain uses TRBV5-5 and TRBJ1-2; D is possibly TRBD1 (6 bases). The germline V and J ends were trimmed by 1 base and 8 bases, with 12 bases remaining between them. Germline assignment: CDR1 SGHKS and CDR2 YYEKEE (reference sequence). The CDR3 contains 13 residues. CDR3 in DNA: TGTGCCAGCAGCTTGCTGAGACAGGCGGGCTACACCTTC. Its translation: CASSLLRQAGYTF.

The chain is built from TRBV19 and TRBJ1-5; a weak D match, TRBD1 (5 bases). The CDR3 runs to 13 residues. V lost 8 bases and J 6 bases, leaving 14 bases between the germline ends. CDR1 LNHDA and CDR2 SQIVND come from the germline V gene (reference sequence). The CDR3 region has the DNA TGTGCCAGTGGGGGGTGGGTGAGTCAGCCCCAGCATTTT. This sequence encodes CASGGWVSQPQHF.

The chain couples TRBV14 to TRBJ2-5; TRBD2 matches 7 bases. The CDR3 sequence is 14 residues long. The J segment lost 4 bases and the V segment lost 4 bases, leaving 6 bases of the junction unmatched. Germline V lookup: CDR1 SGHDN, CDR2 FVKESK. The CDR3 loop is CASSPRLAPETQYF. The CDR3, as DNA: TGTGCCAGCAGCCCCCGACTAGCACCAGAGACCCAGTACTTC.